This T cell receptor (beta chain) was captured by sequencing in a study of T-cell memory formation after mild COVID-19. Study background: TCR clusters were mostly donor specific.

The study's findings and limits: Clones that got smaller from day 15 to 85 had even CD4/CD8, while clones growing later tipped toward CD4+. Researchers report contracting CD4+ clones mostly in CM and EM, with CD8+ clones in EMRA.

The germline gives CDR1 KGHDR, CDR2 SFDVKD. The ends were cut back, 6 bases at V and 4 bases at J, with 14 bases in the middle. This CDR3 has 14 residues. It was 5'RACE with constant-segment primers that produced the TCR alpha and TCR beta cDNA libraries, which carried sample barcodes and UMIs. TCRdb re-analysed the 5' RACE reads in MiXCR, keeping a single row per CDR3 protein. The sample holds approximately 190,000 distinct CDR3 sequences, approximately 20% seen once. This clonotype has more than one count but fewer than ten. No antigen is known for it. The specimen was PBMCs or a T cell subset sorted from them (not recorded which). The TCR comes from an adult woman who had mild COVID-19 (a few samples of this study predate the infection). Cell type and time point are not known. V is TRBV24-1 and J is TRBJ2-5; possibly TRBD2 for D (5 bases). The CDR3 here is CATSPGVGRETQYF. CDR3 in DNA: TGTGCCACCAGTCCCGGGGTGGGTCGAGAGACCCAGTACTTC.